The 19 T cell receptor beta chains presented below share a single source sample, sequenced in a study of relationships among human T cell subsets. The T cell receptor alpha and beta CDR3 regions were amplified from mRNA by semiquantitative ARM-PCR. Tagged nested gene-specific primers were used first, then communal superprimers amplified exponentially. Each CDR3 protein gets one entry after TCRdb re-called the multiplex PCR reads with MiXCR. Altogether approximately 13,000 distinct CDR3 sequences are present, 60% being singletons, with the ten largest covering 2.1%. Regulatory T cells were selected from positively selected CD4+ cells using anti-CD25 beads. Material for sequencing was Tregs sorted from blood. These receptors were obtained from a man between 40 and 49 years old in good health.

This rearrangement joins TRBV2 to TRBJ2-1, with TRBD2 matching 8 bases. V shed 2 bases and J 6 bases; nucleotides not matched to a gene: 6. CDR1 SNHLY and CDR2 FYNNEI come from the germline V gene. The CDR3 length is 15 residues. The DNA for the CDR3 is TGTGCCAGCAGTGAAAGAACTAGCGGAACCAATGAGCAGTTCTTC. Its protein is CASSERTSGTNEQFF.

The chain recombines TRBV4-1 with TRBJ2-7; D ambiguous. The germline V and J ends were trimmed by 4 bases and 2 bases, with 24 bases remaining between them. This CDR3 contains 18 residues. The germline CDR1 and CDR2 sequences are MGHRA and YSYEKL. The CDR3 DNA reads as TGCGCCAGCAGCCTGGAACGATCAAGTAGGCGGACCCCCTACGAGCAGTACTTC. It codes for CASSLERSSRRTPYEQYF.

V is TRBV6-1 and J is TRBJ2-7; unclear D gene. Trimming shortened V by 2 bases and J by 0 bases, and 8 bases separated the two germline ends. The CDR3 extends over 14 amino acids. Per germline, CDR1 MNHNS and CDR2 SASEGT. In DNA form, the CDR3 reads TGTGCCAGCAGTGAACGTGGCTACTCCTACGAGCAGTACTTC. This codes for CASSERGYSYEQYF.

The chain employs TRBV5-1 and TRBJ2-7; no reliable D call. V lost 2 bases to trimming and J lost 5 bases, with 5 bases between them. The length of the CDR3 is 11 residues. Per germline, CDR1 SGHRS and CDR2 YFSETQ. The CDR3 is CASSFQNEQYF. The CDR3 nucleotides read TGCGCCAGCAGCTTCCAAAACGAGCAGTACTTC.

V and J are TRBV27 and TRBJ1-1; D gene unclear. The CDR3 covers 19 residues. Germline V gene lookup returns CDR1 MNHEY and CDR2 SMNVEV (reference sequence). The V gene lost 2 bases and the J gene lost 0 bases, with 22 bases spanning the gap. Here the CDR3 DNA reads TGTGCCAGCAGTTTAAGCGGGAGCGGGGAGCGCGGGGTGAACACTGAAGCTTTCTTT. The encoded protein is CASSLSGSGERGVNTEAFF.

This clonotype was detected only a few times. V gene TRBV11-2 combines with J gene TRBJ2-7; 13 bases fit TRBD2. V trimming: 5 bases; J trimming: 0 bases; junction bases outside the gene matches: 10. Germline V gene data show CDR1 as SGHAT and CDR2 as FQNNGV. The CDR3 is 18 amino acids. For the CDR3, the DNA is TGTGCCAGCAGCATCTCCGGGACTAGCGGGACTTTCTCCTACGAGCAGTACTTC. Residues: CASSISGTSGTFSYEQYF.

Only a few counts were recorded for this clonotype. The chain recombines TRBV14 with TRBJ2-7, with a possible D match to TRBD2 (5 bases). The germline V gene encodes CDR1 SGHDN and CDR2 FVKESK. V dropped 8 bases and J dropped 7 bases, with 18 bases sitting between them. The length of the CDR3 is 13 residues. The CDR3 protein is CASASGYYGEQYF. The CDR3 DNA reads as TGTGCCAGCGCGAGCGGTTACTATGGAGAGCAGTACTTC.

This clonotype was observed a few times. The gene calls are TRBV7-8 and TRBJ2-7; TRBD1 is a possible D gene (5 bases). Germline loops: CDR1 SGHVS, CDR2 FQNEAQ. The CDR3 is made up of 14 amino acids. The ends were cut back, 2 bases at V and 7 bases at J, with 15 bases in the middle. In DNA, the CDR3 is TGTGCCAGCAGCTTAACCAGGGTGGTCTATGAGCAGTACTTC. Translating gives CASSLTRVVYEQYF.

The chain couples TRBV4-1 to TRBJ2-3; perhaps TRBD2 as D (5 bases). The ends were cut back, 1 base at V and 0 bases at J, with 20 bases in the middle. In germline, CDR1 is MGHRA, CDR2 YSYEKL. The CDR3 is made up of 19 amino acids. CDR3 sequence reads: CASSQGMISGSRSTDTQYF. The CDR3 nucleotides read TGCGCCAGCAGCCAAGGCATGATTAGTGGGAGCAGGAGCACAGATACGCAGTATTTT.

The chain carries TRBV19 and TRBJ1-1; D remains ambiguous. The V gene's germline CDR1 is LNHDA and CDR2 SQIVND (reference sequence). The CDR3 has 16 residues. Trimming pared 3 bases from V and 1 base from J, leaving 15 bases between. The CDR3 DNA is TGTGCCAGTAGTATGAATGGGGTCCGGGAGAACACTGAAGCTTTCTTT. It translates to CASSMNGVRENTEAFF. The full variable domain, completed using reference TRBV19 and TRBJ1-1, is DGGITQSPKYLFRKEGQNVTLSCEQNLNHDAMYWYRQDPGQGLRLIYYSQIVNDFQKGDIAEGYSVSREKKESFPLTVTSAQKNPTAFYLCASSMNGVRENTEAFFGQGTRLTVV.

This chain joins TRBV30 and TRBJ1-2; possibly TRBD1 for D (5 bases). Germline CDR1 GTSNPN, CDR2 SVGIG (reference sequence). CDR3 length: 12 residues. The germline V and J ends were trimmed by 3 bases and 4 bases, with 9 bases remaining between them. The CDR3 sequence is CAWRDIGYGYTF. The CDR3 bases are TGTGCCTGGAGGGACATAGGCTATGGCTACACCTTC.

As concerns this clonotype: The junction and the germline gene differ at one end; a read error may be behind it. The chain has TRBV10-2 and TRBJ1-1; a possible D gene is TRBD1 (5 bases). Germline values: CDR1 WSHSY, CDR2 SAAADI. CDR3 length: 14 amino acids. Here the CDR3 reads CASTYGGGNTEAFF. Here the CDR3 DNA reads TGTGCCAGCACCTATGGGGGTGGGAACACTGAAGCTTTCTTT.

The chain uses TRBV11-2 and TRBJ2-3, with a possible D match to TRBD2 (7 bases). V was pared by 3 bases and J by 4 bases, with 11 bases between. This CDR3 contains 14 residues. The germline gives CDR1 SGHAT, CDR2 FQNNGV. The CDR3 DNA is TGTGCCAGCAGCTTCCTAGGGGGGGCAGATACGCAGTATTTT. Translated: CASSFLGGADTQYF.

The V gene is TRBV4-1, the J gene TRBJ1-2; D remains ambiguous. Germline V gene data show CDR1 as MGHRA and CDR2 as YSYEKL. Trimming removed 4 bases from V and 2 bases from J, with 11 bases in between. This CDR3 is built from 14 residues. The CDR3 here is CASSLFTPNYGYTF. The CDR3 DNA is TGCGCCAGCAGCCTCTTTACGCCCAACTATGGCTACACCTTC.

This clonotype was observed once. The rearrangement uses TRBV4-1 and TRBJ2-7, with D possibly being TRBD1 or TRBD2 (5 bases each). CDR3 length: 17 residues. Germline CDR1 MGHRA, CDR2 YSYEKL. Trimming shortened V by 3 bases and J by 0 bases, and 18 bases separated the two germline ends. The CDR3 coding sequence is TGCGCCAGCAGCCAGTCGCAGGGTTTTGGGAGCTCCTACGAGCAGTACTTC. Translating gives CASSQSQGFGSSYEQYF.

V is TRBV6-6 and J is TRBJ2-7, with D uncertain. The ends were cut back, 0 bases at V and 2 bases at J, with 11 bases in the middle. Germline CDR1 is MNHNY and CDR2 is SVGAGI (reference sequence). CDR3 size: 15 residues. The CDR3 loop reads CASSYSSERPYEQYF. In DNA, the CDR3 is TGTGCCAGCAGTTACTCAAGCGAGCGACCCTACGAGCAGTACTTC.

The rearrangement links TRBV11-2 to TRBJ2-7; 9 bases map to TRBD2. Germline loops: CDR1 SGHAT, CDR2 FQNNGV. The J segment lost 0 bases and the V segment lost 4 bases, leaving 4 bases of the junction unmatched. This CDR3 is built from 15 residues. CDR3 DNA sequence: TGTGCCAGCAGCTCGGGGACTAGCTCCTCCTACGAGCAGTACTTC. Its protein is CASSSGTSSSYEQYF.

This chain connects TRBV14 to TRBJ1-1; D call uncertain. V was cut by 3 bases and J by 6 bases, with 14 bases left in between. CDR3 length: 14 residues. The germline V gene has CDR1 SGHDN and CDR2 FVKESK. The CDR3 bases are TGTGCCAGCAGCCAGGCGGACGGGAGGGCTGAAGCTTTCTTT. This gives the protein CASSQADGRAEAFF.

The V call is TRBV10-3, the J call TRBJ1-1; D is unresolved. Trimming removed 3 bases from V and 5 bases from J, with 13 bases in between. Germline V gene sequence: CDR1 ENHRY, CDR2 SYGVKD. The CDR3 loop spans 14 amino acids. In nucleotides, the CDR3 is TGTGCCATCAGTGAACGGGGTTTCATAACTGAAGCTTTCTTT. Translation gives CAISERGFITEAFF.